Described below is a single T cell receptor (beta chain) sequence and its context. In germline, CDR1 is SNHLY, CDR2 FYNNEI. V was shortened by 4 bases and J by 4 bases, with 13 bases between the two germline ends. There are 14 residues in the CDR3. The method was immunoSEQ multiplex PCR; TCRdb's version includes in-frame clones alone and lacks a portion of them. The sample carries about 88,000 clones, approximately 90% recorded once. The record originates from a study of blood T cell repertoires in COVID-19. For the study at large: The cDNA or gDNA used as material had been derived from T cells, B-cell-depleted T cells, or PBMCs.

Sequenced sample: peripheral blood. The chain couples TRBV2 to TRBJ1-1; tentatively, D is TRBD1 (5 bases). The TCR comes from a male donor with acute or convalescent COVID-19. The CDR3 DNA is TGTGCCAGCAGTGTTCGGGGGGTAGGCACTGAAGCTTTCTTT. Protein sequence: CASSVRGVGTEAFF.